This T cell receptor (beta chain) was sequenced during a study of T cells after yellow fever vaccination (dated by TCRdb to between 2018 and 2021). Regarding the study in general: The SMART-Seq v4 Ultra Low Input RNA kit was used to prepare libraries from fractions with low cell numbers. To follow T-cell clones before and after both primary and booster YFV17D yellow fever vaccination, bulk TCR alpha and beta repertoires underwent longitudinal sequencing. Two healthy male donors, one aged 18 to 30 and one aged 30 to 40 years, were included in the cohort. Blood was collected at multiple timepoints before and after primary and secondary immunization, and bulk PBMC replicates and cell subsets were isolated.

Study-wide findings and limitations: Compared with the primary T-cell response, the secondary T-cell response was faster but weaker, reaching its peak on day 5 rather than on day 15. A small share of clonotypes was detected in both CD4 and CD8 compartments, with the overlap likely arising from convergent recombination. The study included only two donors, which limits how far the findings can be generalized. Most clones expanded after primary vaccination were re-detected after the booster (96% of CD4 and around 88% of CD8), suggesting broad memory maintenance. Computational filtering was required because FACS-sorted repertoires could contain abundant contaminating clonotypes from the bulk population.

Ten or more counts support this clonotype. It lacks a known antigen. Per-base quality was not reported, and no clone a single base away is much larger than it. Sequencing was performed on an Illumina NovaSeq 6000. TCR cDNA was synthesized by 5'RACE template switching, through which a universal primer site and unique molecular identifiers were introduced. cDNA synthesis was primed from both the TCR alpha and TCR beta constant segments. Library amplification involved two PCR steps, and the second step added sample barcodes and sequencing adapters. Libraries were sequenced on Illumina HiSeq 2500 (2x100 bp) or NovaSeq (2x150 bp). Per the source publication's procedure: Demultiplexing of reads and collapsing into UMI consensus sequences were performed with MIGEC, and V(D)J alignment was carried out with MiXCR. Vaccine-responding clonotypes were identified with edgeR using replicate PBMC samples, with FDR below 0.01 and a log2 fold change above 5 up to day 15 being required. Each bulk clonotype was labeled CD4 or CD8 based on which sequenced repertoire, CD4 or CD8, contained the clonotype at higher abundance. In-frame beta chains were kept once TCRdb had trimmed the public reads at Q25 with fastp and called clones with MiXCR. Duplicate CDR3 protein sequences are folded into a single record with the most common DNA and genes. V and J calls and clone size were set by TCRdb, not the authors. The sample table holds under 250,000 distinct CDR3 sequences, of which roughly 3.3% were seen once. The top ten clones comprise under 3.5% of the sample.

From its cysteine to its phenylalanine, the CDR3 spans 16 amino acids. Only CDR3 DNA is held: 48 bases, read in frame from base 1. V and J lose 4 bases and 2 bases, and a span of 16 bases separates them. The germline V gene specifies LGHNA as CDR1 and YSLEER as CDR2. The treatment or condition label here, explained by the study, means: live attenuated yellow fever vaccine strain. PBMCs were isolated from peripheral blood using a standard Ficoll-Paque protocol. Dynabeads CD4 and CD8 positive selection kits were used to isolate the CD4 and CD8 T-cell fractions. TriZol was used to extract RNA from bulk PBMCs, CD4 and CD8 fractions, and dextramer-positive and dextramer-negative fractions.

The sample here was CD4+ T cells sorted from PBMCs, taken 10 days after the yellow fever booster vaccination. This receptor was obtained from a man aged 18 to 29 who received the YFV17D yellow fever vaccine. The V and J segments used are TRBV4-3 and TRBJ2-3, and TRBD2 may be the D gene, going by 6 matching bases. The nucleotides read TGCGCCAGCAGCCGCCGGGGGACGGGCGCCACAGATACGCAGTATTTT. It specifies CASSRRGTGATDTQYF.